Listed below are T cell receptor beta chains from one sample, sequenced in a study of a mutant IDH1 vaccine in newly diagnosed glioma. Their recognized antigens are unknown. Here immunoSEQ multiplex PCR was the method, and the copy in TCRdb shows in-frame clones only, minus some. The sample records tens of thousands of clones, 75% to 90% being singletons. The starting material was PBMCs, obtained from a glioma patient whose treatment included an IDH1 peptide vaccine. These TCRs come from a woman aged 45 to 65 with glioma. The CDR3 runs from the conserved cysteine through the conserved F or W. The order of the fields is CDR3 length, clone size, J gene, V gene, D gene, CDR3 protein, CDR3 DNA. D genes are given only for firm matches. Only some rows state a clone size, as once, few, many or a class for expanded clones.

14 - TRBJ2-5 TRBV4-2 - CASSQDGTQETQYF TGTGCCAGCAGCCAAGATGGGACGCAAGAGACCCAGTACTTC
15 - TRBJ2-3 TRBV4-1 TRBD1 CASSHPGQGADTQYF TGCGCCAGCAGCCATCCGGGACAGGGGGCTGATACGCAGTATTTT
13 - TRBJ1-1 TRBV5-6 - CASSLRGSGEAFF TGTGCCAGCAGCTTAAGGGGTTCCGGTGAAGCTTTCTTT
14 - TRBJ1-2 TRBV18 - CASSSPALFYGYTF TGTGCCAGCTCATCACCTGCGTTGTTCTATGGCTACACCTTC
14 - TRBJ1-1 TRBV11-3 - CASSLRRKNTEAFF TGTGCCAGCAGCCTTCGCCGTAAGAACACTGAAGCTTTCTTT
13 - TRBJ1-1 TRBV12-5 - CASGQQGYTEAFF TGTGCTAGTGGTCAACAGGGTTACACTGAAGCTTTCTTT
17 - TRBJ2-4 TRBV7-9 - CASSFTQGRGYGNIQYF TGTGCCAGCAGCTTCACCCAGGGCCGGGGGTATGGAAACATTCAGTACTTC
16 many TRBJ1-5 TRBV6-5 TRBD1 CASSLNPGQGDQPQHF TGTGCCAGCAGTTTGAATCCCGGACAGGGGGATCAGCCCCAGCATTTT
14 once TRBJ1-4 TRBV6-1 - CASSLDDRNEKLFF TGTGCCAGCAGTTTAGATGACCGAAATGAAAAACTGTTTTTT
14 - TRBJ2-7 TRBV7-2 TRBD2 CASSPGLEFYEQYF TGTGCCAGCAGTCCGGGACTAGAATTTTACGAGCAGTACTTC